The 23 T cell receptor beta chains below all came from one sample that was sequenced in a study of T cell clones after liver transplantation. TCRdb's copy holds only in-frame clones and misses some; the assay was immunoSEQ multiplex PCR. The table shows 45,000 to 60,000 clones, with less than 85% occurring only once. The sample in question was CD4+ T cells from blood, obtained at the roughly 15-month timepoint. All receptors come from a human patient who received a liver transplant. Some T cells could come from the graft donor.

V usage is TRBV10-3 and J usage is TRBJ1-1; D possibly corresponds to TRBD1 (6 bases). Trimming stripped 5 bases from V and 3 bases from J, with 7 bases between. Germline-derived CDR1 and CDR2 are ENHRY and SYGVKD. The length of the CDR3 is 12 residues. The CDR3 nucleotides read TGTGCCATCAGTCGACAGGACACTGAAGCTTTCTTT. Its translation is CAISRQDTEAFF.

The chain carries TRBV6-6 and TRBJ2-7; perhaps D is TRBD1 or TRBD2 (5 bases each). In germline, CDR1 is MNHNY, CDR2 SVGAGI (reference sequence). There are 13 residues in the CDR3. The V end was cut by 2 bases, the J end by 3 bases, with 8 bases between. CDR3 DNA sequence: TGTGCCAGCAGTTACGGGGGTGTCTACGAGCAGTACGTC. This codes for CASSYGGVYEQYV.

The chain couples TRBV19 to TRBJ1-1; possible D gene TRBD1, 6 bases. V shed 6 bases and J shed 4 bases, with 18 bases lying between them. The CDR3 sequence is 15 residues long. The V gene's germline CDR1 is LNHDA and CDR2 SQIVND (reference sequence). CDR3 residues: CASRETLQGRTEAFF. CDR3 nucleotide sequence: TGTGCCAGTAGGGAAACATTACAGGGCCGCACTGAAGCTTTCTTT. Using reference TRBV19 and TRBJ1-1 for the parts outside the CDR3, the full variable domain is DGGITQSPKYLFRKEGQNVTLSCEQNLNHDAMYWYRQDPGQGLRLIYYSQIVNDFQKGDIAEGYSVSREKKESFPLTVTSAQKNPTAFYLCASRETLQGRTEAFFGQGTRLTVV.

The chain employs TRBV6-5 and TRBJ2-2; D is possibly TRBD1 or TRBD2 (6 bases each). Trimming stripped 6 bases from V and 8 bases from J, with 16 bases between. The V gene's germline CDR1 is MNHEY and CDR2 SVGAGI. The CDR3 consists of 14 residues. The CDR3 DNA sequence: TGTGCCAGCAGCGGGGGCCTGCCTGTTGGGGAGCTGTTTTTT. As protein: CASSGGLPVGELFF.

This clone has more than one count but fewer than ten. The rearrangement uses TRBV5-1 and TRBJ2-3; 8 nucleotides agree with TRBD2. The trim removed 0 bases at V and 1 base at J, leaving 4 bases unmatched. Germline V gene lookup returns CDR1 SGHRS and CDR2 YFSETQ. The CDR3 totals 16 residues. The CDR3 DNA reads TGCGCCAGCAGCTTGGGTACTAGCGGAGGCACAGATACGCAGTATTTT. It yields the protein CASSLGTSGGTDTQYF. Variable domain in full (rest from reference TRBV5-1 and TRBJ2-3): KAGVTQTPRYLIKTRGQQVTLSCSPISGHRSVSWYQQTPGQGLQFLFEYFSETQRNKGNFPGRFSGRQFSNSRSEMNVSTLELGDSALYLCASSLGTSGGTDTQYFGPGTRLTVL.

This clone has just a few counts. V is TRBV27 and J is TRBJ2-3; D perhaps matches TRBD1 (6 bases). This CDR3 comprises 16 residues. Per germline, CDR1 MNHEY and CDR2 SMNVEV (reference sequence). Between the trimmed V and J ends, which lost 8 bases and 2 bases, there was a span of 20 bases. CDR3 bases: TGTGCCAGCGGAGCGGTCACAGGGATGTTCACAGATACGCAGTATTTT. As protein: CASGAVTGMFTDTQYF.

The CDR3 DNA sequence: TGTGCCAGCAGCATCGGGAGCAGTAATGAAAAACTGTTTTTT. Encoded protein: CASSIGSSNEKLFF. V usage is TRBV5-4 and J usage is TRBJ1-4, with D hard to call. This CDR3 is built from 14 residues. The V end was cut by 4 bases, the J end by 4 bases, with 11 bases between. Germline values: CDR1 SGHNT, CDR2 YYREEE (reference sequence).

This sequence joins TRBV7-2 and TRBJ1-4; a possible D gene is TRBD1 (6 bases). CDR1 is SGHTA, CDR2 FQGNSA, per germline. V was cut by 0 bases and J by 2 bases, with 10 bases left in between. This CDR3 comprises 16 residues. DNA for the CDR3: TGTGCCAGCAGCTTAGCTCTACAGGGCACTAATGAAAAACTGTTTTTT. This codes for CASSLALQGTNEKLFF.

As concerns this clone: The same CDR3 can be traced to other DNA sequences in this sample. V and J are TRBV11-2 and TRBJ2-5; perhaps TRBD1 as D (5 bases). V shed 0 bases and J shed 3 bases, with 5 bases lying between them. The germline V gene has CDR1 SGHAT and CDR2 FQNNGV. This CDR3 comprises 13 residues. CDR3 in DNA: TGTGCCAGCAGCTTAGACAGGGAAGAGACCCAGTACTTC. Its translation is CASSLDREETQYF.

This clone was picked up one time. This chain uses TRBV28 with TRBJ2-1, with 11 bases fitting TRBD2. Germline V gene sequence: CDR1 MDHEN, CDR2 SYDVKM. This CDR3 comprises 14 residues. The V segment lost 5 bases and the J segment 10 bases; nucleotides outside the gene matches: 7. CDR3 residues: CASSPLAGVEEQFF. CDR3 DNA: TGTGCCAGCAGTCCACTAGCGGGAGTTGAGGAGCAGTTCTTC.

The chain combines TRBV5-1 with TRBJ2-5; a possible D gene is TRBD1 (6 bases). Germline assignment: CDR1 SGHRS and CDR2 YFSETQ. The CDR3 is 14 amino acids. V lost 3 bases to trimming and J lost 2 bases, with 11 bases between them. The CDR3 nucleotides read TGCGCCAGCAGCTCAGGACAGCAACAAGAGACCCAGTACTTC. Translating gives CASSSGQQQETQYF.

V is TRBV18 and J is TRBJ2-3; 7 bases are a match to TRBD2. This CDR3 is built from 17 residues. The ends lost 0 bases at V and 6 bases at J; junction bases unmatched: 12. The germline CDR1 and CDR2 sequences are KGHSH and LQKENI. The CDR3 reads CASSPPFGGGPTDTQYF. Here the CDR3 DNA reads TGTGCCAGCTCACCACCTTTCGGGGGAGGGCCAACGGATACGCAGTATTTT.

A remark on this clone: Other DNA sequences in the sample encode the same CDR3. The chain is built from TRBV28 and TRBJ1-5; 11 nucleotides align to TRBD1. CDR1 MDHEN and CDR2 SYDVKM come from the germline V gene. Trimming took 6 bases from V and 4 from J; bases not matched to a gene: 8. The CDR3 is 16 residues long. CDR3 nucleotides: TGTGCCAGCAGCCCCAGGACAGGGGGCCTTAATCAGCCCCAGCATTTT. The encoded protein is CASSPRTGGLNQPQHF. The full variable domain, its missing parts supplied by reference TRBV28 and TRBJ1-5, is DVKVTQSSRYLVKRTGEKVFLECVQDMDHENMFWYRQDPGLGLRLIYFSYDVKMKEKGDIPEGYSVSREKKERFSLILESASTNQTSMYLCASSPRTGGLNQPQHFGDGTRLSIL.

The rearrangement uses TRBV23-1 and TRBJ1-2; no clear D gene. TRBV23-1 is assigned to the ORF class and has an uncertain function. The ends were cut back, 7 bases at V and 5 bases at J, with 17 bases in the middle. The CDR3 spans 14 residues. The CDR3 reads CASNRRRREYGYTF. CDR3 in DNA: TGCGCCAGCAACCGACGGCGGCGTGAATATGGCTACACCTTC.

The V gene is TRBV5-8, the J gene TRBJ2-1, with TRBD2 identical over 13 bases. V lost 4 bases to trimming and J lost 15 bases; unmatched junction nucleotides: 22. Germline CDR1 and CDR2: SGHTS and YDEGEE. The CDR3 runs 18 residues. CDR3 protein: CASSAAMGILAGGPGAFF. The CDR3 nucleotides read TGTGCCAGCAGCGCGGCCATGGGTATACTAGCGGGAGGGCCCGGTGCGTTCTTC.

The chain joins TRBV5-1 to TRBJ1-3; the D is unclear. The germline V gene encodes CDR1 SGHRS and CDR2 YFSETQ. V was pared by 4 bases and J by 7 bases, with 18 bases between. This CDR3 is built from 15 residues. As DNA, the CDR3 is TGCGCCAGCAGCCAACTCCCCGGAAACGCGAACACCATATATTTT. This gives the protein CASSQLPGNANTIYF.

This chain uses TRBV5-6 with TRBJ2-2; D is ambiguous. Trimming took off 0 bases at V and 6 bases at J, with 12 bases between the two ends. Germline V gene data show CDR1 as SGHDT and CDR2 as YYEEEE. CDR3 size: 15 residues. DNA of the CDR3: TGTGCCAGCAGCTTGGGAGGCCCTCGTCCCGGGGAGCTGTTTTTT. Amino acids: CASSLGGPRPGELFF.

CDR3 sequence: CASSVSPGDGETQYF. The DNA of the CDR3 is TGTGCCAGCAGCGTCTCTCCAGGGGATGGGGAGACCCAGTACTTC. V is TRBV9 and J is TRBJ2-5; a possible D gene is TRBD1 (6 bases). The CDR3 contains 15 residues. V was pared by 2 bases and J by 5 bases, with 16 bases between. Per germline, CDR1 SGDLS and CDR2 YYNGEE.

This clone showed up just a few times. The CDR3 bases are TGTGCCAGCAGCTTAGCGGCGACTCGTGAGACCCAGTACTTC. This translates into CASSLAATRETQYF. The J gene is TRBJ2-5, the V gene TRBV7-2, with unresolved D. The CDR3 has 14 residues. Per germline, CDR1 SGHTA and CDR2 FQGNSA. Trimming took off 0 bases at V and 5 bases at J, with 10 bases between the two ends.

V and J are TRBV19 and TRBJ1-5; maybe TRBD1 (5 bases). Germline V gene data show CDR1 as LNHDA and CDR2 as SQIVND (reference sequence). V gave up 2 bases and J gave up 0 bases, with 5 bases separating them. The CDR3 has 14 residues. CDR3 protein: CASSIQGSNQPQHF. Here the CDR3 DNA reads TGTGCCAGTAGTATACAGGGTAGCAATCAGCCCCAGCATTTT. The entire variable domain, with the rest obtained from reference TRBV19 and TRBJ1-5, is as follows: DGGITQSPKYLFRKEGQNVTLSCEQNLNHDAMYWYRQDPGQGLRLIYYSQIVNDFQKGDIAEGYSVSREKKESFPLTVTSAQKNPTAFYLCASSIQGSNQPQHFGDGTRLSIL.

This chain joins TRBV5-1 and TRBJ1-3; no clear D. Germline V gene data show CDR1 as SGHRS and CDR2 as YFSETQ. V gave up 3 bases and J gave up 4 bases, with 11 bases separating them. This CDR3 is 14 amino acids long. CDR3 nucleotide sequence: TGCGCCAGCAGCTCCGGGCCTGCAGGAAACACCATATATTTT. It translates to CASSSGPAGNTIYF.

V gene TRBV4-1 combines with J gene TRBJ2-3; 11 bases map to TRBD1. This CDR3 spans 18 amino acids. V lost 0 bases and J lost 5; bases outside the gene matches: 10. CDR1 and CDR2 from the germline V gene are MGHRA and YSYEKL. The CDR3 reads CASSQDGLRTGGLDTQYF. The CDR3 bases are TGCGCCAGCAGCCAAGATGGTCTGCGGACAGGGGGCTTAGATACGCAGTATTTT.

This sequence joins TRBV15 and TRBJ2-4; 7 bases match TRBD2. J lost 7 bases, V lost 0 bases, and 6 bases had no gene match. The CDR3 is 15 residues long. Germline CDR1 and CDR2: LNHNV and YYDKDF (reference sequence). Written as DNA, the CDR3 is TGTGCCACCAGCAGAGAGGGCCCCGGGGGGAACATTCAGTACTTC. Amino acids: CATSREGPGGNIQYF.